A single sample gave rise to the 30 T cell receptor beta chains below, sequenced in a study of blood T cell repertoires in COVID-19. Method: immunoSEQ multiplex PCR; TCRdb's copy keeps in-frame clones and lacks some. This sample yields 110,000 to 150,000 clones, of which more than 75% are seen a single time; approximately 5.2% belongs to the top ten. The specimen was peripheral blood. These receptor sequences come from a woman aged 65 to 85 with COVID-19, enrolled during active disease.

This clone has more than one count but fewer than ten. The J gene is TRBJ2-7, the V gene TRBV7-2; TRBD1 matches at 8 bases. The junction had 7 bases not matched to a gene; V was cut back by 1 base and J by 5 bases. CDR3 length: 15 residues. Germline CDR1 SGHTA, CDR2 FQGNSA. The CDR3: CASSLGTGLPNEQYF. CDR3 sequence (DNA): TGTGCCAGCAGCTTAGGGACAGGGCTCCCAAACGAGCAGTACTTC.

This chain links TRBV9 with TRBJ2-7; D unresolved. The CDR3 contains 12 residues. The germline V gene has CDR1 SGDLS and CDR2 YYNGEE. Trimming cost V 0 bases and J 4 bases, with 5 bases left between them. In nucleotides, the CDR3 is TGTGCCAGCAGCGTAGTTAATTACGAGCAGTACTTC. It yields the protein CASSVVNYEQYF.

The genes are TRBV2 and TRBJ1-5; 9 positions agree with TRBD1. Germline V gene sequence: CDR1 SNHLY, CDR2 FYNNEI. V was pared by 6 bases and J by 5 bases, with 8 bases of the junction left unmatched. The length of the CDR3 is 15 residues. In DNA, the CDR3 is TGTGCCAGCAGCGTGGACAGGGGTATCGATCAGCCCCAGCATTTT. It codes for CASSVDRGIDQPQHF.

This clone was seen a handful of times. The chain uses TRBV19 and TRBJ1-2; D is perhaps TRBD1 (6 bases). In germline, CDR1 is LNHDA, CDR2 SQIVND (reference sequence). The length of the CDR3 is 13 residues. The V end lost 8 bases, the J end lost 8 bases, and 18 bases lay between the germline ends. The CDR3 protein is CASWEAGTSGYTF. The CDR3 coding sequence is TGTGCCAGTTGGGAAGCCGGGACATCGGGCTACACCTTC.

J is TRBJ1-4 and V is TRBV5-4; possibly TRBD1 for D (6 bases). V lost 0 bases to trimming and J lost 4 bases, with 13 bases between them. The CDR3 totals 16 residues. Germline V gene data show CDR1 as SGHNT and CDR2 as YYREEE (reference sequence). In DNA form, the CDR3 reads TGTGCCAGCAGCTTGGAGACAGGCCTTAATAATGAAAAACTGTTTTTT. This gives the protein CASSLETGLNNEKLFF.

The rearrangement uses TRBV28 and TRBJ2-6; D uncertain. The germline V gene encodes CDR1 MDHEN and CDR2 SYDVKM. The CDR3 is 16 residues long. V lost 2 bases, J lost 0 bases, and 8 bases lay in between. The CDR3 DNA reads TGTGCCAGCAGTTTAGATCAGTCCTCTGGGGCCAACGTCCTGACTTTC. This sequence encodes CASSLDQSSGANVLTF.

The chain's CDR3 is CASSVNSGLYNEQFF. The CDR3 DNA follows: TGTGCCAGCAGCGTAAATAGCGGCCTCTACAATGAGCAGTTCTTC. The rearrangement joins TRBV9 to TRBJ2-1; D perhaps matches TRBD2 (6 bases). Germline-derived CDR1 and CDR2 are SGDLS and YYNGEE. Between the trimmed V and J ends, which lost 1 base and 3 bases, there was a span of 11 bases. This CDR3 is 15 amino acids long. Combining the CDR3 with reference TRBV9 and TRBJ2-1 gives the whole variable domain DSGVTQTPKHLITATGQRVTLRCSPRSGDLSVYWYQQSLDQGLQFLIQYYNGEERAKGNILERFSAQQFPDLHSELNLSSLELGDSALYFCASSVNSGLYNEQFFGPGTRLTVL.

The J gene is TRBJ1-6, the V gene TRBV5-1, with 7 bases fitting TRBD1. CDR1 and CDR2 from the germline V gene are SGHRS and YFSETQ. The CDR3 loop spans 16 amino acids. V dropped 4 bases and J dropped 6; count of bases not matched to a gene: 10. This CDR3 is CASSRPRQGSNSPLHF. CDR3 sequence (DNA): TGCGCCAGCAGCCGACCCAGACAGGGCTCTAATTCACCCCTCCACTTT.

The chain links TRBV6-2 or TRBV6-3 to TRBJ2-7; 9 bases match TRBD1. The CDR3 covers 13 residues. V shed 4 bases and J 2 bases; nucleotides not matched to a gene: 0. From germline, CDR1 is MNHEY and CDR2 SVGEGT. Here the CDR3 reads CASSWTGAYEQYF. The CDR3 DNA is TGTGCCAGCAGTTGGACAGGGGCCTACGAGCAGTACTTC.

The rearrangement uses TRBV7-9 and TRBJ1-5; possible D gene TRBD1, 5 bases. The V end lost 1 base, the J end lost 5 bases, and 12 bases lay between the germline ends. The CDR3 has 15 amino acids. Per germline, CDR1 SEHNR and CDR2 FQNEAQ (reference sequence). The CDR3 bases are TGTGCCAGCAGCTTAGGGGGGGAGCCTCATCAGCCCCAGCATTTT. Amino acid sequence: CASSLGGEPHQPQHF.

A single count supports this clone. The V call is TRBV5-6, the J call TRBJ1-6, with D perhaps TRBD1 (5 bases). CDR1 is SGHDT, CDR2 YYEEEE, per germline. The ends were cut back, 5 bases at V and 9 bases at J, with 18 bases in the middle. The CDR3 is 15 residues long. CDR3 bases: TGTGCCAGCAGTCAGGACATATCGGAAAGTTCACCCCTCCACTTT. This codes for CASSQDISESSPLHF.

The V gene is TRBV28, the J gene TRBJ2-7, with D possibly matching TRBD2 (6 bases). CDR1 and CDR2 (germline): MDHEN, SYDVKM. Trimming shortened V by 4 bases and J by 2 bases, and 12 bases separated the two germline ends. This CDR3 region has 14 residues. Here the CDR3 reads CASSYGGMTYEQYF. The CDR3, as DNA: TGTGCCAGCAGTTACGGCGGGATGACCTACGAGCAGTACTTC.

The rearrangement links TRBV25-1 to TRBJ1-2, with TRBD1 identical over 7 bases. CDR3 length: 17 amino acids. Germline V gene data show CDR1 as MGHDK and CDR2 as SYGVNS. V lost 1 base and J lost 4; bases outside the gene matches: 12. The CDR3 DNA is TGTGCCAGCAGTGAATTAAATCCGGGGGACAGTTCCTATGGCTACACCTTC. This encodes CASSELNPGDSSYGYTF.

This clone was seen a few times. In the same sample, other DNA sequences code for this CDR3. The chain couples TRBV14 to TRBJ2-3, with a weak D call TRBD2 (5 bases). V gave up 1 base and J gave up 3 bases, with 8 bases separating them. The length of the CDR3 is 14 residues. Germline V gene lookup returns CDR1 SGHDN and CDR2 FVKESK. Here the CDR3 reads CASSQVRGTDTQYF. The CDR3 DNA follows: TGTGCCAGCAGCCAAGTCCGGGGTACAGATACGCAGTATTTT.

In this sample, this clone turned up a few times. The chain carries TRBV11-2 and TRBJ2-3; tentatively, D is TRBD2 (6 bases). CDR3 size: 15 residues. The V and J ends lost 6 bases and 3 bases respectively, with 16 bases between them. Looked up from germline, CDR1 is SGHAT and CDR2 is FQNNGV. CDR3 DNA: TGTGCCAGCAGTAATCTCGTCCGGGGGACAGATACGCAGTATTTT. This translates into CASSNLVRGTDTQYF.

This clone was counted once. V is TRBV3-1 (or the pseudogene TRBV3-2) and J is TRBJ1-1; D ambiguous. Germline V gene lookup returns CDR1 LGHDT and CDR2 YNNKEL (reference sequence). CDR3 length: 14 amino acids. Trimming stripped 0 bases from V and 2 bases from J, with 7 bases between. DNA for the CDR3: TGTGCCAGCAGCCAAGATCTGCTAAACACTGAAGCTTTCTTT. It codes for CASSQDLLNTEAFF.

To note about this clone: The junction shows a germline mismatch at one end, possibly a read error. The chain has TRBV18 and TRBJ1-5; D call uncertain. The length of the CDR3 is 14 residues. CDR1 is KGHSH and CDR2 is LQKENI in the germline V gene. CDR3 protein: CASSREVGNQPQHF. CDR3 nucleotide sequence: TGTGCCAGCTCCCGGGAGGTCGGCAACCAGCCCCAGCATTTT. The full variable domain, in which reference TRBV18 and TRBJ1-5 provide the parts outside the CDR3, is NAGVMQNPRHLVRRRGQEARLRCSPMKGHSHVYWYRQLPEEGLKFMVYLQKENIIDESGMPKERFSAEFPKEGPSILRIQQVVRGDSAAYFCASSREVGNQPQHFGDGTRLSIL.

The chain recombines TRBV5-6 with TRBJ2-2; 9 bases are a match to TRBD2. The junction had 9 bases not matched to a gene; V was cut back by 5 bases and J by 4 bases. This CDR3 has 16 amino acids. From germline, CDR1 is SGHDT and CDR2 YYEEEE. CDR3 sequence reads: CASSRPEAGGTGELFF. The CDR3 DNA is TGTGCCAGCAGTCGCCCGGAAGCGGGGGGCACCGGGGAGCTGTTTTTT.

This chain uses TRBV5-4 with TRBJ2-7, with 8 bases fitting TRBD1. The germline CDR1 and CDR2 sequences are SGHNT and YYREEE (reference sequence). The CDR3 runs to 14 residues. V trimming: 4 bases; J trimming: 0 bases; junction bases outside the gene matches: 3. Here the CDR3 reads CASSMGQASYEQYF. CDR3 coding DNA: TGTGCCAGCAGCATGGGACAGGCCTCCTACGAGCAGTACTTC.

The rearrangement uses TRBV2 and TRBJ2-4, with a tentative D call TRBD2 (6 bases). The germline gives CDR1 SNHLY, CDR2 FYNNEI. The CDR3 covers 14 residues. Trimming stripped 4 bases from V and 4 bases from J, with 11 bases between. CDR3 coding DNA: TGTGCCAGCAGTGGTCAGCGGGTAAAAAACATTCAGTACTTC. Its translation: CASSGQRVKNIQYF.

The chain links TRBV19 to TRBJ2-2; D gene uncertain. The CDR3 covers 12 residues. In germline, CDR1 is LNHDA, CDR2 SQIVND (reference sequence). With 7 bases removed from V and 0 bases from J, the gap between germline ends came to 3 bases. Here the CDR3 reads CASTANTGELFF. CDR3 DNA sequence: TGTGCCAGTACGGCGAACACCGGGGAGCTGTTTTTT.

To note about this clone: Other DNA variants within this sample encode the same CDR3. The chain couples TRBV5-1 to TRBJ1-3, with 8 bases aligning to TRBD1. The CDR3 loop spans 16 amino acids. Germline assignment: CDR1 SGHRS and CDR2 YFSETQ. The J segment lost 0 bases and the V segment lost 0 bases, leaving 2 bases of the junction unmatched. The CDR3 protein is CASSLDGQGSGNTIYF. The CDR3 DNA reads TGCGCCAGCAGCTTGGACGGACAGGGCTCTGGAAACACCATATATTTT.

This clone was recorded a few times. The CDR3 DNA reads TGCAGCGTACAAAGCGGTGAGCAGTTCTTC. This codes for CSVQSGEQFF. This chain connects TRBV29-1 to TRBJ2-1; D possibly corresponds to TRBD2 (5 bases). V lost 6 bases, J lost 9 bases, and 9 bases lay in between. This CDR3 is built from 10 residues. CDR1 SQVTM and CDR2 ANQGSEA come from the germline V gene.

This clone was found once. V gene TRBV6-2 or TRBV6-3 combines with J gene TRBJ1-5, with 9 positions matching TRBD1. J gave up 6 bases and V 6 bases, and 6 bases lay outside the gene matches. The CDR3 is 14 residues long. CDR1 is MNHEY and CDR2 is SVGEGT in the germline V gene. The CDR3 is CASSRQGGTQPQHF. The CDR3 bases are TGTGCCAGCAGCCGACAGGGGGGGACTCAGCCCCAGCATTTT.

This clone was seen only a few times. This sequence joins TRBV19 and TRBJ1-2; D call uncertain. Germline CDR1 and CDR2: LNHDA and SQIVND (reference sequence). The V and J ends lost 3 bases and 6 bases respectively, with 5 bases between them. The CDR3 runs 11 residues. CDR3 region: CASSMEDGYTF. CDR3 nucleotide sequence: TGTGCCAGTAGTATGGAGGATGGCTACACCTTC.

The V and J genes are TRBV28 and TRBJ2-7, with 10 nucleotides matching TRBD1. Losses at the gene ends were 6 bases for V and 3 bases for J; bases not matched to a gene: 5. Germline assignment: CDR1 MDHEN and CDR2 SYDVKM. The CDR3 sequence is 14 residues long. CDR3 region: CASSPGDRGYEQYF. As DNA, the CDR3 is TGTGCCAGCAGCCCCGGGGACAGGGGCTACGAGCAGTACTTC. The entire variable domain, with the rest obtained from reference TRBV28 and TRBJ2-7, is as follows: DVKVTQSSRYLVKRTGEKVFLECVQDMDHENMFWYRQDPGLGLRLIYFSYDVKMKEKGDIPEGYSVSREKKERFSLILESASTNQTSMYLCASSPGDRGYEQYFGPGTRLTVT.

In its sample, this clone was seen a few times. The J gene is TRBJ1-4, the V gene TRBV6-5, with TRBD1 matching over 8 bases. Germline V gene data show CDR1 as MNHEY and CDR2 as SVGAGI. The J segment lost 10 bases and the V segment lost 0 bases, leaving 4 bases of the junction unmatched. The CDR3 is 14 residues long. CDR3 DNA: TGTGCCAGCAGTTACTCGGGGACAGGTGGAAAACTGTTTTTT. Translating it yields CASSYSGTGGKLFF.

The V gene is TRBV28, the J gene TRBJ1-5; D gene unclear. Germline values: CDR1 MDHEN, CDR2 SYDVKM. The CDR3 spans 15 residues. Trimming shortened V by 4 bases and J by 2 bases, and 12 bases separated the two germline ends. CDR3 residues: CASSWAGQGNQPQHF. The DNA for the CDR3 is TGTGCCAGCAGTTGGGCAGGCCAAGGCAATCAGCCCCAGCATTTT.

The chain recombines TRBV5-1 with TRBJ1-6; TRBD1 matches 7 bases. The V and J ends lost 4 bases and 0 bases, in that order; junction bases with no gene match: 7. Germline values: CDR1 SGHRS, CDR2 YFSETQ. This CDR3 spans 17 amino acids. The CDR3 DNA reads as TGCGCCAGCAGCCAAGGGACAGCCAGCTCCTATAATTCACCCCTCCACTTT. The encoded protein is CASSQGTASSYNSPLHF.

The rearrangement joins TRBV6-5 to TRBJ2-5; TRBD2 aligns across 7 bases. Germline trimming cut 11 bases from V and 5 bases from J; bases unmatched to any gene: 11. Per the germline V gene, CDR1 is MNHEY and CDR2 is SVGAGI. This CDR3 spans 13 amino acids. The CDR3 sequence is CAGMYSGAETQYF. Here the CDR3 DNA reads TGTGCCGGGATGTACAGCGGGGCTGAGACCCAGTACTTC.